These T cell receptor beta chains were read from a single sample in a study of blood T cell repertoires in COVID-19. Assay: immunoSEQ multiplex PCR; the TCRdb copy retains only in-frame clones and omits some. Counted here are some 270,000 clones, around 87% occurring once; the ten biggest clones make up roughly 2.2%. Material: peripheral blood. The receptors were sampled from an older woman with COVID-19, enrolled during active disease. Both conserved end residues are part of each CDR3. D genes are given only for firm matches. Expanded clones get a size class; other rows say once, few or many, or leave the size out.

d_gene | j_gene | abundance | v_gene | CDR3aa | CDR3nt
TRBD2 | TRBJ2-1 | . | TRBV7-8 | CASSPRLAGGSYNEQFF | TGTGCCAGCAGCCCTAGACTAGCGGGGGGGTCCTACAATGAGCAGTTCTTC
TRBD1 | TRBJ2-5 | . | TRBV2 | CASSGAGGRVETQYF | TGTGCCAGCAGTGGAGCAGGGGGACGAGTAGAGACCCAGTACTTC
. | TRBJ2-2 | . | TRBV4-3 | CASSQILRRVSGELFF | TGCGCCAGCAGCCAAATACTACGGCGAGTATCCGGGGAGCTGTTTTTT
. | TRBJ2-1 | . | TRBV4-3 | CASSQEGRARNEQFF | TGCGCCAGCAGCCAAGAAGGGCGGGCTCGTAATGAGCAGTTCTTC
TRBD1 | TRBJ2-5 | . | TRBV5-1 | CASSSSTGILTQYF | TGCGCCAGCAGCTCGTCGACAGGGATCTTGACCCAGTACTTC
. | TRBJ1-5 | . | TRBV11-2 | CASSLERGQPQHF | TGTGCCAGCAGCTTAGAGCGGGGTCAGCCCCAGCATTTT
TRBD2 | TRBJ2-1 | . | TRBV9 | CASSSRSGNSYNEQFF | TGTGCCAGCAGCTCTAGAAGCGGGAACTCCTACAATGAGCAGTTCTTC
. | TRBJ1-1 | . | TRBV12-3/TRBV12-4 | CASTKTVNTEAFF | TGTGCCAGCACCAAAACAGTGAACACTGAAGCTTTCTTT
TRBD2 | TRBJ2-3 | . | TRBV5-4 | CASSPRTSGVADTQYF | TGTGCCAGCAGCCCGCGGACTAGCGGGGTGGCAGATACGCAGTATTTT
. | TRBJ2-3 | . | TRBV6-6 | CASLRGTSTDTQYF | TGTGCCAGTCTCAGAGGGACTAGCACAGATACGCAGTATTTT
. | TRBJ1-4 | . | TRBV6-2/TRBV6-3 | CASSESANSNEKLFF | TGTGCCAGCAGTGAGAGCGCCAACTCTAATGAAAAACTGTTTTTT
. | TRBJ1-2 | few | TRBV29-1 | CSVGQGSYGYTF | TGCAGCGTTGGTCAGGGGAGCTATGGCTACACCTTC
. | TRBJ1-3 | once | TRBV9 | CASSPPQGVTGNTIYF | TGTGCCAGCAGCCCCCCACAGGGCGTCACTGGAAACACCATATATTTT
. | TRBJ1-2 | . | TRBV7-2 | CASSSSAVSGGYTF | TGTGCCAGCAGCTCTTCGGCCGTCTCGGGAGGCTACACCTTC
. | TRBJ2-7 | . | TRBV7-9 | CASSLNGEQYF | TGTGCCAGCAGCTTAAACGGCGAGCAGTACTTC
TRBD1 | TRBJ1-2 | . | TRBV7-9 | CASSLGFAGQNAGYTF | TGTGCCAGCAGCTTAGGATTCGCGGGACAGAATGCTGGCTACACCTTC